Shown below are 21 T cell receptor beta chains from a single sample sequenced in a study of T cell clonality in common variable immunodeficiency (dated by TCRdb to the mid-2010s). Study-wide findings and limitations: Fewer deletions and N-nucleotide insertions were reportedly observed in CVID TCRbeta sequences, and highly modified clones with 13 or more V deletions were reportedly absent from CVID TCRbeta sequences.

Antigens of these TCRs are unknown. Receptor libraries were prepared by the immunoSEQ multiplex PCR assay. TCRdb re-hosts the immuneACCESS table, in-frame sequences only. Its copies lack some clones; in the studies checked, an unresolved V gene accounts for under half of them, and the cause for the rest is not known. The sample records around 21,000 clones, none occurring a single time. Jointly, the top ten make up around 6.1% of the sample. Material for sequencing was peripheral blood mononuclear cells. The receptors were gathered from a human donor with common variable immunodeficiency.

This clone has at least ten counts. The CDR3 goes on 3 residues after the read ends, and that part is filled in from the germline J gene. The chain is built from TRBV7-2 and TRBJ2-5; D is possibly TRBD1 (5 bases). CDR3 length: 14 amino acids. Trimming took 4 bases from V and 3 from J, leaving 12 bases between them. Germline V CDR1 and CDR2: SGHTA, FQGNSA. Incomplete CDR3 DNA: TGTGCCAGCAGCTCGTACTCGACAGAAGAGACC. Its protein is CASSSYSTEET. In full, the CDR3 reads CASSSYSTEETQYF.

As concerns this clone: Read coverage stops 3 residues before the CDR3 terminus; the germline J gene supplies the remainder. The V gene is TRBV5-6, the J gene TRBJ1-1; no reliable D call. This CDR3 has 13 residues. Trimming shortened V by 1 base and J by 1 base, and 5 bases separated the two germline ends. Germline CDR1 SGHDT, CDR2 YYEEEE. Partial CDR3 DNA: TGTGCCAGCAGCTTGACAGAGAACACTGAA. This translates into CASSLTENTE. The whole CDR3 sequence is CASSLTENTEAFF.

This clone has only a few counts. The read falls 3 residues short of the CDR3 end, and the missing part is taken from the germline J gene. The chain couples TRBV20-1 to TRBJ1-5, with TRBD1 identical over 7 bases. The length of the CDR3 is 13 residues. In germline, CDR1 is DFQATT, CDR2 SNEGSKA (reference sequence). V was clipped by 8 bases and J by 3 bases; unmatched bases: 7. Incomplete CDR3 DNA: TGCAGTCTCGGACAGGCCCCCAATCAGCCC. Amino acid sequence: CSLGQAPNQP. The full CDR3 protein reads CSLGQAPNQPQHF.

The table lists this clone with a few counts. This chain's CDR3 is CASSPGTDHEKLFF. The part of the CDR3 DNA that was read is TGTGCCAGCAGTCCCGGGACTGATCATGAAAAA. The chain links TRBV7-9 to TRBJ1-4; weak D call: TRBD1 (5 bases). The sequenced fragment ends 3 residues before the CDR3 boundary, so the rest is inferred from the germline J gene. Germline CDR1 is SEHNR and CDR2 is FQNEAQ (reference sequence). Trimming stripped 6 bases from V and 6 bases from J, with 14 bases between. This CDR3 has 14 amino acids.

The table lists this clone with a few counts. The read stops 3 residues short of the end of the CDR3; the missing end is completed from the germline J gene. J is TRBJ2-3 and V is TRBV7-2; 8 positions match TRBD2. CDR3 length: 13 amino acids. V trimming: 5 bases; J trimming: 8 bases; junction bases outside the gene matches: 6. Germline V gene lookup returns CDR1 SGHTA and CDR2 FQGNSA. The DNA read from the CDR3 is TGTGCCAGCAGCGCAACCGGGACTAGTACG. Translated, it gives CASSATGTST. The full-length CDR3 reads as CASSATGTSTQYF.

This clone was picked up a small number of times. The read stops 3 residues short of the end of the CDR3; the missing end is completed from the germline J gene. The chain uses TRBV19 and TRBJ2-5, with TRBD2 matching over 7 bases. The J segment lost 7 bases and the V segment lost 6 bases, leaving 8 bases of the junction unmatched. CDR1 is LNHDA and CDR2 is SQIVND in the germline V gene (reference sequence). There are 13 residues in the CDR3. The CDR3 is CASRDTSEGTQYF. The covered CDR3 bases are TGTGCCAGTAGAGATACTAGCGAGGGGACC. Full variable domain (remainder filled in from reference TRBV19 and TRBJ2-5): DGGITQSPKYLFRKEGQNVTLSCEQNLNHDAMYWYRQDPGQGLRLIYYSQIVNDFQKGDIAEGYSVSREKKESFPLTVTSAQKNPTAFYLCASRDTSEGTQYFGPGTRLLVL.

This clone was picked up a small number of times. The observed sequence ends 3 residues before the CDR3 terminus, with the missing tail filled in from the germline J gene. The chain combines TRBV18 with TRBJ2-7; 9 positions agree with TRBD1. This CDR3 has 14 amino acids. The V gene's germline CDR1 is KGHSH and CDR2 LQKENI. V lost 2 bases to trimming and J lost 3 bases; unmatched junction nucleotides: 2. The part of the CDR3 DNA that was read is TGTGCCAGCTCACCAAGGGGACAGGGCTACGAG. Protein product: CASSPRGQGYE. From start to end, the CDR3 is CASSPRGQGYEQYF.

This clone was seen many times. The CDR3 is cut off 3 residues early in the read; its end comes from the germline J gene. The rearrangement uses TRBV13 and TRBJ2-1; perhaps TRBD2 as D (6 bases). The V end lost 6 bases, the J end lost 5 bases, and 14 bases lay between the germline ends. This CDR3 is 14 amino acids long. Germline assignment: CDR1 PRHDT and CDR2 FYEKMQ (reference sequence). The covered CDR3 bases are TGTGCCAGCAGTAAGACGGGCGGGAACAATGAG. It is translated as CASSKTGGNNE. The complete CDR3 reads CASSKTGGNNEQFF.

The DNA read from the CDR3 is TGTGCCAGCAGGGGCGGGGGCACAGATACG. Its translation is CASRGGGTDT. The CDR3 in its entirety is CASRGGGTDTQYF. The chain links TRBV7-9 to TRBJ2-3; D possibly corresponds to TRBD2 (6 bases). The read falls 3 residues short of the CDR3 end, and the missing part is taken from the germline J gene. V was clipped by 6 bases and J by 1 base, with 8 bases between them. The CDR3 sequence is 13 residues long. CDR1 and CDR2 from the germline V gene are SEHNR and FQNEAQ (reference sequence).

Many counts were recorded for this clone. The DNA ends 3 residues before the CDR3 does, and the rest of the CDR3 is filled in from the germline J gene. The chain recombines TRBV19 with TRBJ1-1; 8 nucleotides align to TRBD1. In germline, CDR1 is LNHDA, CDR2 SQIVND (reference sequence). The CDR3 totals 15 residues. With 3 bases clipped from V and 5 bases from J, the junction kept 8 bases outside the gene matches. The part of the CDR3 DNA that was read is TGTGCCAGTAGTATCGGCAGGGGGCTGAGGACTGAA. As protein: CASSIGRGLRTE. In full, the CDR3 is CASSIGRGLRTEAFF. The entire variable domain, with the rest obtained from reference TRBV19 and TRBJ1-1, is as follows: DGGITQSPKYLFRKEGQNVTLSCEQNLNHDAMYWYRQDPGQGLRLIYYSQIVNDFQKGDIAEGYSVSREKKESFPLTVTSAQKNPTAFYLCASSIGRGLRTEAFFGQGTRLTVV.

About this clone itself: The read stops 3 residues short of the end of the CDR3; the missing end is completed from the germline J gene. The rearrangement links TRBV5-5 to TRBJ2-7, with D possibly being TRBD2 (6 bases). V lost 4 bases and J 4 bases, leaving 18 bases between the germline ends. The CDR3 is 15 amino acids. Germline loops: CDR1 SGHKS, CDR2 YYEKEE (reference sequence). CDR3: CASSLATLGVYEQYF. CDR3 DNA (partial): TGTGCCAGCAGCCTAGCGACACTCGGTGTTTACGAG.

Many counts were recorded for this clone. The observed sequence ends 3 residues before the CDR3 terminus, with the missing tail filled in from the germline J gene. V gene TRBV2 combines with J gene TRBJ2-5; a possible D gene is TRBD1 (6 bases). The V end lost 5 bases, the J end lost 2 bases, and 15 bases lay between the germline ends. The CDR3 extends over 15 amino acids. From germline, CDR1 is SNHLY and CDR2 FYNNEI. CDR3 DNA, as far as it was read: TGTGCCAGCAGTCCACCCAGCACAGGGCAAGAGACC. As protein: CASSPPSTGQET. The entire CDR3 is CASSPPSTGQETQYF. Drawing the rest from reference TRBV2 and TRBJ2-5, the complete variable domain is EPEVTQTPSHQVTQMGQEVILRCVPISNHLYFYWYRQILGQKVEFLVSFYNNEISEKSEIFDDQFSVERPDGSNFTLKIRSTKLEDSAMYFCASSPPSTGQETQYFGPGTRLLVL.

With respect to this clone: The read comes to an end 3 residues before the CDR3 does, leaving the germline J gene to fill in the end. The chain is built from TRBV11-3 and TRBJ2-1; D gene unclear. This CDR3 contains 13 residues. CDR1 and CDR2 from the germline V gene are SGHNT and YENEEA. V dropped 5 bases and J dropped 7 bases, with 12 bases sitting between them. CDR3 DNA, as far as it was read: TGTGCCAGCAGCCAAGACCGAGCGAATGAG. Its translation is CASSQDRANE. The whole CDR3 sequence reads CASSQDRANEQFF.

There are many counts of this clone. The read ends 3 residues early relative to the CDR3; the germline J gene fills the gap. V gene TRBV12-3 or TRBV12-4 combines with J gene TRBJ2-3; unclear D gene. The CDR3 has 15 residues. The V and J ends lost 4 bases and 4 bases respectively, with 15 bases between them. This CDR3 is CASSWAPTNADTQYF. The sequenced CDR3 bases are TGTGCCAGCAGTTGGGCCCCGACGAACGCAGATACG.

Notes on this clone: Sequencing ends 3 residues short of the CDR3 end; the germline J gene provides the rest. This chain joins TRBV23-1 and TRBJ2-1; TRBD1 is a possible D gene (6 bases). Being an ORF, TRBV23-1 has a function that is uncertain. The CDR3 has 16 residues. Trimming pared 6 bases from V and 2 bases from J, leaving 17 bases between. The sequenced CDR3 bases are TGCGCCAGCAGGCCGAGGACAGACTATACCTACAATGAG. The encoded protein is CASRPRTDYTYNE. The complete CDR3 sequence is CASRPRTDYTYNEQFF.

The covered CDR3 bases are TGCGCCAGCAGCTTGGGCCGGAACTATGGC. It yields the protein CASSLGRNYG. The full CDR3 sequence reads CASSLGRNYGYTF. The genes are TRBV5-1 and TRBJ1-2; no definite D call. The DNA ends 3 residues before the CDR3 does, and the rest of the CDR3 is filled in from the germline J gene. The V and J ends lost 0 bases and 2 bases respectively, with 5 bases between them. The CDR3 length is 13 residues. Germline V lookup: CDR1 SGHRS, CDR2 YFSETQ.

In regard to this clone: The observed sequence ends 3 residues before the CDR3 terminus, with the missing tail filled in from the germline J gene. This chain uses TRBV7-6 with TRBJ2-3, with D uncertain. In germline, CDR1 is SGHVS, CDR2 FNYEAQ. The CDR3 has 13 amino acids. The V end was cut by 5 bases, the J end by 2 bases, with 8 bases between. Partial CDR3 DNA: TGTGCCAGCAGCCGAACTATCACAGATACG. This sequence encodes CASSRTITDT. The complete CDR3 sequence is CASSRTITDTQYF.

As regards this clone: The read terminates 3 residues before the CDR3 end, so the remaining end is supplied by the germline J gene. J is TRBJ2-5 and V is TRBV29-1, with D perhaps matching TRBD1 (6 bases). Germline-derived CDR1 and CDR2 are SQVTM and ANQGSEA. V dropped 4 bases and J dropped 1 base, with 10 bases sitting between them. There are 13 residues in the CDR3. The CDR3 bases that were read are TGCAGCGTTGGGCAGGGGATCCAAGAGACC. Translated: CSVGQGIQET. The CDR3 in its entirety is CSVGQGIQETQYF.

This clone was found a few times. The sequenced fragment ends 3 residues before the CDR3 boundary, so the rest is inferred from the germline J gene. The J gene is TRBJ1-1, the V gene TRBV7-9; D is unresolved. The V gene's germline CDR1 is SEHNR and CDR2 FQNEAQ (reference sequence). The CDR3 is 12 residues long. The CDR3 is CASSLASSQAFF. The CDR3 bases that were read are TGTGCCAGCAGCTTAGCGAGCTCGCAA.

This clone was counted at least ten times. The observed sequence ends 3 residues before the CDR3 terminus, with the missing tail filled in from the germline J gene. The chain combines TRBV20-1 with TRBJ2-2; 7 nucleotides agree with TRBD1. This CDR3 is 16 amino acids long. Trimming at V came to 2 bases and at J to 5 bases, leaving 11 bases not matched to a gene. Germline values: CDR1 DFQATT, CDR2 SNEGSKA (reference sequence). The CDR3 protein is CSARSPTGMGTGELFF. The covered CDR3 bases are TGCAGTGCTAGATCCCCGACAGGGATGGGGACCGGGGAG.

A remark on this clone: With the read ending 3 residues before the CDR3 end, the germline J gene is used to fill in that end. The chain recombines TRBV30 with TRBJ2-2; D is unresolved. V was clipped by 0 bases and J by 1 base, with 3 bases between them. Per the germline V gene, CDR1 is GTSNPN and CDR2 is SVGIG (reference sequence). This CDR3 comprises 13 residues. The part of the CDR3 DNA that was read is TGTGCCTGGAGTGTCAGGAACACCGGGGAG. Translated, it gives CAWSVRNTGE. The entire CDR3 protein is CAWSVRNTGELFF.